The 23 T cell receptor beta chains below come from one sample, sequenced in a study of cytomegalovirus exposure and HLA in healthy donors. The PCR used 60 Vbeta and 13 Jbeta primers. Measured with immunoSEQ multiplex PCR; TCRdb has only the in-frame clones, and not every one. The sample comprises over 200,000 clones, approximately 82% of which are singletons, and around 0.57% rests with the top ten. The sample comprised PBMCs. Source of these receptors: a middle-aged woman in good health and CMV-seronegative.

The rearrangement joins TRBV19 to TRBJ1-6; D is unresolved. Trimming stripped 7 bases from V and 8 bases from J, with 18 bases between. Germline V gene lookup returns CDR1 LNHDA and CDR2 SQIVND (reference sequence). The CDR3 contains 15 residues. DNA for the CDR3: TGTGCCAGTACCCGAATGGGAGGGCGGGATTCACCCCTCCACTTT. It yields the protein CASTRMGGRDSPLHF. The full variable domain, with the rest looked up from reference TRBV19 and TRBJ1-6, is DGGITQSPKYLFRKEGQNVTLSCEQNLNHDAMYWYRQDPGQGLRLIYYSQIVNDFQKGDIAEGYSVSREKKESFPLTVTSAQKNPTAFYLCASTRMGGRDSPLHFGNGTRLTVT.

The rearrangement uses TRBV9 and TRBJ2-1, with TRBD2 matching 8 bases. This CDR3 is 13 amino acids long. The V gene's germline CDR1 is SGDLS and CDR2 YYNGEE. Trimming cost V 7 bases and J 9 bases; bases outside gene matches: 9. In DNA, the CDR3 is TGTGCCAGCTCGGGGGGGCGGGACGTTGAGCAGTTCTTC. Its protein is CASSGGRDVEQFF.

CDR3: CASSYISTGLNEQYF. The CDR3 DNA reads TGTGCCAGCAGTTACATCAGTACAGGGCTGAACGAGCAGTACTTC. The chain combines TRBV6-5 with TRBJ2-7; a weak D match, TRBD1 (6 bases). V lost 2 bases to trimming and J lost 5 bases, with 16 bases between them. The CDR3 runs 15 residues. In germline, CDR1 is MNHEY, CDR2 SVGAGI.

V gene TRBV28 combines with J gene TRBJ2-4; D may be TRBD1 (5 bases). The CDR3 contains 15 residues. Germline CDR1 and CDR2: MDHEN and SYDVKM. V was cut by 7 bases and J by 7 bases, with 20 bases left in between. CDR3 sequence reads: CASTINRQGGNIQYF. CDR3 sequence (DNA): TGTGCCAGCACCATAAACCGGCAGGGTGGGAACATTCAGTACTTC.

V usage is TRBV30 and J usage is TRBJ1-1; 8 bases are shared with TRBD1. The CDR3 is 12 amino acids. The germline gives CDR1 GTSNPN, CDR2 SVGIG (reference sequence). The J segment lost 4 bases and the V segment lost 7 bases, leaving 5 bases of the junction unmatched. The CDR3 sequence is CAFKTGGTEAFF. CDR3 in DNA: TGTGCCTTCAAAACAGGGGGCACTGAAGCTTTCTTT. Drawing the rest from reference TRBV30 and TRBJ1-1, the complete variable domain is SQTIHQWPATLVQPVGSPLSLECTVEGTSNPNLYWYRQAAGRGLQLLFYSVGIGQISSEVPQNLSASRPQDRQFILSSKKLLLSDSGFYLCAFKTGGTEAFFGQGTRLTVV.

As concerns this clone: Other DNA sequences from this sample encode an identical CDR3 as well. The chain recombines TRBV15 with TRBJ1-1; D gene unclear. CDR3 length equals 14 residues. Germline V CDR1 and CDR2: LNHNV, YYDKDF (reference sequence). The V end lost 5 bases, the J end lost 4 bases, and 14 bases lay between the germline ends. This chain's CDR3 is CATSRPREGTEAFF. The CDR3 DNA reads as TGTGCCACCAGCCGGCCGAGGGAAGGCACTGAAGCTTTCTTT.

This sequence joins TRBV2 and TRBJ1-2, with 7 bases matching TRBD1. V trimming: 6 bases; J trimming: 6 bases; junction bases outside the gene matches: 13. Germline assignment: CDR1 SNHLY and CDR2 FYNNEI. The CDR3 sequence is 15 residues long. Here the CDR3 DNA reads TGTGCCAGCAGGGGGTCCGGACAGGCCTTTAATGGCTACACCTTC. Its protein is CASRGSGQAFNGYTF.

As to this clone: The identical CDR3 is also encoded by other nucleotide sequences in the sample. This CDR3 is CAISEDRGGNQPQHF. CDR3 coding DNA: TGTGCCATCAGTGAGGACAGGGGAGGCAATCAGCCCCAGCATTTT. The rearrangement joins TRBV10-3 to TRBJ1-5, with 8 bases identical to TRBD1. The CDR3 length is 15 residues. V shed 2 bases, J shed 2 bases, and the junction held 2 bases outside the gene matches. CDR1 is ENHRY and CDR2 is SYGVKD in the germline V gene.

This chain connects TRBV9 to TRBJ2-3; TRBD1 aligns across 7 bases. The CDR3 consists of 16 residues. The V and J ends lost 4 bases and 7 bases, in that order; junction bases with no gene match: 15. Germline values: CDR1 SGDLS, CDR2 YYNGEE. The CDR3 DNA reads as TGTGCCAGCAGCCTATTCGACAGGGAGTCGGTAAATACGCAGTATTTT. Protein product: CASSLFDRESVNTQYF. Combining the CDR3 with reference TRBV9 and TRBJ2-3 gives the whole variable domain DSGVTQTPKHLITATGQRVTLRCSPRSGDLSVYWYQQSLDQGLQFLIQYYNGEERAKGNILERFSAQQFPDLHSELNLSSLELGDSALYFCASSLFDRESVNTQYFGPGTRLTVL.

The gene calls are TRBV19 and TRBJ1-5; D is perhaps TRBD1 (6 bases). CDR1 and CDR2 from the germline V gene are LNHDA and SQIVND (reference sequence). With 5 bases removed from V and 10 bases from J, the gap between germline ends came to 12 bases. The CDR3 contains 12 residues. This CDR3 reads CASSVLQGPQHF. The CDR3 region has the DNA TGTGCCAGTAGTGTCCTACAGGGTCCCCAGCATTTT.

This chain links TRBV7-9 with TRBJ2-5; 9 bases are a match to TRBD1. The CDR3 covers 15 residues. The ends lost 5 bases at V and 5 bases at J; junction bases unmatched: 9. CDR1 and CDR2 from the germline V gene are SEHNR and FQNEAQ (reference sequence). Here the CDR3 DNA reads TGTGCCAGCAGCCAGGGACAGGGTTTCGCTGAGACCCAGTACTTC. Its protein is CASSQGQGFAETQYF.

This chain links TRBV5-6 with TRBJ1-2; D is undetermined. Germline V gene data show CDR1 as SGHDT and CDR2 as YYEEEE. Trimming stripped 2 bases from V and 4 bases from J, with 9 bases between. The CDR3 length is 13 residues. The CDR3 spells CASSFWESYGYTF. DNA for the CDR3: TGTGCCAGCAGCTTTTGGGAGTCCTATGGCTACACCTTC.

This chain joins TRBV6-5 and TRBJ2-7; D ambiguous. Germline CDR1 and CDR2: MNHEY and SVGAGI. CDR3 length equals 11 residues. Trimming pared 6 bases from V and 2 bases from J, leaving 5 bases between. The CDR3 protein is CASSQTYEQYF. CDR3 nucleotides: TGTGCCAGCAGCCAAACCTACGAGCAGTACTTC.

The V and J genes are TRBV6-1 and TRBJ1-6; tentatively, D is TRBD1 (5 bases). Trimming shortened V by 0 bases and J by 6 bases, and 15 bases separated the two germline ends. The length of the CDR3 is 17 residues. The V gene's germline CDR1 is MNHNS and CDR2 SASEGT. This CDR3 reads CASSEAQGLVLNSPLHF. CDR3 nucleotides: TGTGCCAGCAGTGAAGCCCAGGGCTTGGTCCTTAATTCACCCCTCCACTTT.

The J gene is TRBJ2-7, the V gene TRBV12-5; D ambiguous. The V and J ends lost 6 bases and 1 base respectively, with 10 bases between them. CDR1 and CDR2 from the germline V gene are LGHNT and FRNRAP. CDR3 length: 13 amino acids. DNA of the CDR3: TGTGCTAGTGGGGCTACGGGTTCCTACGAGCAGTACTTC. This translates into CASGATGSYEQYF.

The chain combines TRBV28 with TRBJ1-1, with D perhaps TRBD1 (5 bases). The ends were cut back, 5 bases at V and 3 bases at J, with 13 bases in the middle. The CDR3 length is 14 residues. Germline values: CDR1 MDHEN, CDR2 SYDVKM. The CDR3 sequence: CASSPPDRYTEAFF. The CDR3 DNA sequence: TGTGCCAGCAGTCCCCCCGACAGATACACTGAAGCTTTCTTT.

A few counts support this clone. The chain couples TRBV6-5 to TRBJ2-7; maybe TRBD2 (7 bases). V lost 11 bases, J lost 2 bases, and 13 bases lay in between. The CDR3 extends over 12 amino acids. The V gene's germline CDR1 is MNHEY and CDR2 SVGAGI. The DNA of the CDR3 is TGTGCCGCACGGGGGGCCGCCTACGAGCAGTACTTC. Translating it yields CAARGAAYEQYF.

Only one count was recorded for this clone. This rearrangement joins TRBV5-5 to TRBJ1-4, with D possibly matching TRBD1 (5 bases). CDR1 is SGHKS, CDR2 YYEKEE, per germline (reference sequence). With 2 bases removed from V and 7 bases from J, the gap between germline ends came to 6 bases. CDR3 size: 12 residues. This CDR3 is CASSLGVEKLFF. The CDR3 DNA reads TGTGCCAGCAGCTTAGGGGTTGAAAAACTGTTTTTT.

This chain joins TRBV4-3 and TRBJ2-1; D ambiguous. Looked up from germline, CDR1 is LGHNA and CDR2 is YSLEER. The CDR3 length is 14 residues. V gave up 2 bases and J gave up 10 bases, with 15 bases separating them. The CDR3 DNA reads TGCGCCAGCAGCCAACAAACGGCGGATTTCGAGCAGTTCTTC. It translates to CASSQQTADFEQFF.

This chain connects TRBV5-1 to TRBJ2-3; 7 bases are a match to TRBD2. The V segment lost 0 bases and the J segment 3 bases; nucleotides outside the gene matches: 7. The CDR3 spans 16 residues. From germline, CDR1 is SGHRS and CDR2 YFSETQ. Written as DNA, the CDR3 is TGCGCCAGCAGCTTGGGTCGGGGGGAGTTGACAGATACGCAGTATTTT. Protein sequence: CASSLGRGELTDTQYF.

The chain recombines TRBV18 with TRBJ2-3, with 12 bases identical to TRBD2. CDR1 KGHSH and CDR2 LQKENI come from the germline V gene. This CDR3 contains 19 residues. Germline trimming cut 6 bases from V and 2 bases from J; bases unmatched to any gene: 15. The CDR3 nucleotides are TGTGCCAGCTCGCCCCTAGCGGGGGGGCCCCTTTTGGCCACAGATACGCAGTATTTT. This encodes CASSPLAGGPLLATDTQYF.

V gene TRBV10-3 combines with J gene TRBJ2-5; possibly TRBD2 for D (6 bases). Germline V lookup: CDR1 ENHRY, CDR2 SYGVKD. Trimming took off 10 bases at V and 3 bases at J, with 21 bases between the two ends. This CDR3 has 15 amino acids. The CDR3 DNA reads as TGTGCCAGCAAAGGAAGTCGTCCGGGGGAAGAGACCCAGTACTTC. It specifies CASKGSRPGEETQYF.

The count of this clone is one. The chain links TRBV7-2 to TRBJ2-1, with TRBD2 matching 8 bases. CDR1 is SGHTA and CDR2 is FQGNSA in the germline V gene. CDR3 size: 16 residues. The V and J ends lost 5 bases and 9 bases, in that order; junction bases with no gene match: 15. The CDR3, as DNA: TGTGCCAGCAGCCAAACCCTTAGCGGGGTAAGTGGTGAGCAGTTCTTC. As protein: CASSQTLSGVSGEQFF.